This T cell receptor (beta chain) was recovered during a study of cytomegalovirus exposure and HLA in healthy donors. Findings and limits, study-wide: The classifier reportedly diagnosed cytomegalovirus status with high specificity and sensitivity. Subsequent analysis showed first-cohort TCR clusters tending to co-occur in about 110 validation repertoires.

This clone was counted only a few times. Antigen: not known. Method: immunoSEQ multiplex PCR; TCRdb's copy keeps in-frame clones and lacks some. The sample records 70,000 to 80,000 clones, 94% being singletons. CDR1 is SGHTA, CDR2 FQGTGA, per germline. After removal of 3 bases from V and 7 bases from J, the junction contained 6 bases not matched to a gene. The CDR3 spans 15 residues. This chain links TRBV7-3 with TRBJ2-1; 10 bases fit TRBD2. The source material was PBMCs. The sequence was collected from a woman between 18 and 29 years old in good health and CMV-seronegative. This CDR3 reads CASSFGAGGWNEQFF. CDR3 nucleotides: TGTGCCAGCAGCTTTGGAGCGGGAGGGTGGAATGAGCAGTTCTTC.